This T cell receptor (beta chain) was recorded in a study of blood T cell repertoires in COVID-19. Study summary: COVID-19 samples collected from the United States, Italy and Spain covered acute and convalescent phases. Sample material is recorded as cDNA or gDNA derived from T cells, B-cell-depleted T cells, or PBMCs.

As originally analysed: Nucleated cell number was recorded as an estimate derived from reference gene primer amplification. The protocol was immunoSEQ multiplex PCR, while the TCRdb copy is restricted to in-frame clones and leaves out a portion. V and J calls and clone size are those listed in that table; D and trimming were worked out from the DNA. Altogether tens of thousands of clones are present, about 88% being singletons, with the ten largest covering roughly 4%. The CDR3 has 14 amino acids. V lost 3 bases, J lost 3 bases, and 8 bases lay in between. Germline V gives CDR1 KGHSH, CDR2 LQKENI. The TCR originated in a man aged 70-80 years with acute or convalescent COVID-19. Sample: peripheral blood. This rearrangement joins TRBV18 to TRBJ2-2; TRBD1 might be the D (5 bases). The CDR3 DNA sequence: TGTGCCAGCTCACCGCTGACAGACACCGGGGAGCTGTTTTTT. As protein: CASSPLTDTGELFF.